Listed here are 8 T cell receptor beta chains from one sample, sequenced in a study of T cell clonality in common variable immunodeficiency. Measured with immunoSEQ multiplex PCR; TCRdb has only the in-frame clones, and not every one. The sample is made up of 35,000 to 50,000 clones, none counted only once. The sample comprised peripheral blood mononuclear cells. The receptors were gathered from a person aged 18 to 75 in good health.

This clone was counted ten times or more. With the read ending 3 residues before the CDR3 end, the germline J gene is used to fill in that end. The rearrangement links TRBV3-1 (or the pseudogene TRBV3-2) to TRBJ2-5; tentative D call: TRBD1 (6 bases). This CDR3 region has 15 residues. Trimming took 4 bases from V and 5 from J, leaving 17 bases between them. Germline V CDR1 and CDR2: LGHDT, YNNKEL (reference sequence). The CDR3: CASSPPQGQGETQYF. The CDR3 bases that were read are TGTGCCAGCAGCCCGCCGCAGGGCCAGGGGGAGACC.

This clone was observed many times. CDR3: CAWSVRVKGVDETQYF. The part of the CDR3 DNA that was read is TGTGCCTGGAGTGTACGTGTCAAGGGGGTGGATGAGACC. This chain connects TRBV30 to TRBJ2-5; perhaps TRBD1 as D (6 bases). Read coverage stops 3 residues before the CDR3 terminus; the germline J gene supplies the remainder. The CDR3 consists of 16 residues. Trimming cost V 0 bases and J 5 bases, with 19 bases left between them. Looked up from germline, CDR1 is GTSNPN and CDR2 is SVGIG (reference sequence).

The sample holds many counts of this clone. The CDR3 end is not reached by the read, which stops 3 residues before it; the germline J gene fills it in. The chain couples TRBV6-2 or TRBV6-3 to TRBJ2-5, with a tentative D call TRBD2 (5 bases). CDR1 is MNHEY and CDR2 is SVGEGT in the germline V gene. Trimming cost V 5 bases and J 4 bases, with 14 bases left between them. CDR3 size: 14 residues. The CDR3 protein is CASSEDSPAETQYF. The sequenced CDR3 bases are TGTGCCAGCAGTGAGGACTCCCCTGCAGAGACC.

This clone came up many times. The CDR3 protein is CASTGQGSYEQYF. The CDR3 bases that were read are TGTGCCAGCACTGGACAGGGATCCTACGAG. V and J are TRBV27 and TRBJ2-7; 8 bases map to TRBD1. With the read ending 3 residues before the CDR3 end, the germline J gene is used to fill in that end. CDR1 is MNHEY and CDR2 is SMNVEV in the germline V gene (reference sequence). The CDR3 contains 13 residues. After removal of 7 bases from V and 1 base from J, the junction contained 3 bases not matched to a gene.

In this sample, this clone turned up a few times. The read ends 3 residues before the CDR3 terminus; that terminus is restored from the germline J gene. V is TRBV7-2 and J is TRBJ1-5; D possibly corresponds to TRBD1 (6 bases). This CDR3 spans 15 amino acids. V lost 6 bases and J lost 6, with 18 bases in between. CDR1 is SGHTA, CDR2 FQGNSA, per germline. The CDR3 loop reads CASRLTGTGSQPQHF. The sequenced part of the CDR3 DNA is TGTGCCAGCAGATTAACAGGCACAGGGAGTCAGCCC.

In its sample, this clone was seen many times. This CDR3 is CASGAQGTPNTEAFF. The CDR3 bases that were read are TGTGCCAGTGGGGCTCAGGGGACGCCGAACACTGAA. J is TRBJ1-1 and V is TRBV11-3; maybe TRBD1 (6 bases). The read stops 3 residues short of the end of the CDR3; the missing end is completed from the germline J gene. The CDR3 loop spans 15 amino acids. V gave up 9 bases and J gave up 1 base, with 18 bases separating them. Germline CDR1 SGHNT, CDR2 YENEEA.

This clone was counted many times. The CDR3 goes on 3 residues after the read ends, and that part is filled in from the germline J gene. The rearrangement joins TRBV6-2 or TRBV6-3 to TRBJ2-1; 11 bases match TRBD2. The CDR3 covers 15 residues. Trimming took 6 bases from V and 5 from J; bases not matched to a gene: 6. Per the germline V gene, CDR1 is MNHEY and CDR2 is SVGEGT. The part of the CDR3 DNA that was read is TGTGCCAGCAGCTCCCGACTAGCGGGGAACAATGAG. It codes for CASSSRLAGNNE. The entire CDR3 is CASSSRLAGNNEQFF.

This clone was recorded at least ten times. The CDR3 extends 3 residues past the end of the read, so its final part is completed from the germline J gene. This sequence joins TRBV4-1 and TRBJ2-3; 8 positions match TRBD2. CDR1 and CDR2 from the germline V gene are MGHRA and YSYEKL. The CDR3 is 16 residues long. Losses at the gene ends were 4 bases for V and 1 base for J; bases not matched to a gene: 7. The CDR3 loop is CASSPNRGGGTDTQYF. The part of the CDR3 DNA that was read is TGCGCCAGCAGCCCCAACCGGGGGGGCGGCACAGATACG.